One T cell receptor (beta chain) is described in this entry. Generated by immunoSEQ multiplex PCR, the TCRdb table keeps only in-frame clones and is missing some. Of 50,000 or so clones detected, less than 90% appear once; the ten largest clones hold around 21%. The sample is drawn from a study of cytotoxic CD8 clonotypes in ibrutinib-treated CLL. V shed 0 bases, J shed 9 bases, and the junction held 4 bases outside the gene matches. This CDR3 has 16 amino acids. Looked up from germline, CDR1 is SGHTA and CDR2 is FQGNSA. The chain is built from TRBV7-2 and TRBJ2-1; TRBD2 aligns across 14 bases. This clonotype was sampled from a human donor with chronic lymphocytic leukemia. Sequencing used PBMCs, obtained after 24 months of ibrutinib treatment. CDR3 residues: CASSLAGTSGSGEQFF. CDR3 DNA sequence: TGTGCCAGCAGCTTAGCGGGGACTAGCGGGAGCGGTGAGCAGTTCTTC.